Below, 30 T cell receptor beta chains from the same sample are listed, as sequenced in a study of blood T cell repertoires in COVID-19. The data were produced by immunoSEQ multiplex PCR, yet TCRdb's version contains in-frame clones alone and is incomplete. The sample yields 300,000 to 450,000 clones, roughly 87% seen once. Sequencing was performed on PBMCs or T cells enriched from blood (not recorded which). Receptor source: a woman aged 25-40 years who had recovered from COVID-19.

This rearrangement joins TRBV2 to TRBJ1-1, with 8 bases identical to TRBD1. CDR3 length: 14 residues. Trimming took 6 bases from V and 4 from J; bases not matched to a gene: 7. Germline V lookup: CDR1 SNHLY, CDR2 FYNNEI. CDR3 in amino acids: CASRQQGGFTEAFF. The CDR3 DNA sequence: TGTGCCAGCAGACAACAGGGGGGATTCACTGAAGCTTTCTTT.

The J gene is TRBJ1-6, the V gene TRBV30; D gene unclear. Germline-derived CDR1 and CDR2 are GTSNPN and SVGIG (reference sequence). V was pared by 1 base and J by 9 bases, with 19 bases between. The CDR3 is made up of 16 amino acids. CDR3 protein: CAWSAVGSNGGSPLHF. The CDR3 region has the DNA TGTGCCTGGAGTGCCGTCGGTTCAAATGGTGGTTCACCCCTCCACTTT.

The chain recombines TRBV30 with TRBJ2-1; 9 nucleotides line up with TRBD2. V trimming: 1 base; J trimming: 4 bases; junction bases outside the gene matches: 5. The CDR3 runs 15 residues. Germline V lookup: CDR1 GTSNPN, CDR2 SVGIG (reference sequence). CDR3 bases: TGTGCCTGGAGTGGTGACGCGGGGGGGTACAATGAGCAGTTCTTC. It is translated as CAWSGDAGGYNEQFF. Complete variable domain (other parts from reference TRBV30 and TRBJ2-1): SQTIHQWPATLVQPVGSPLSLECTVEGTSNPNLYWYRQAAGRGLQLLFYSVGIGQISSEVPQNLSASRPQDRQFILSSKKLLLSDSGFYLCAWSGDAGGYNEQFFGPGTRLTVL.

This clone was detected only a few times. V is TRBV10-2 and J is TRBJ1-6; D unresolved. Trimming took off 6 bases at V and 0 bases at J, with 12 bases between the two ends. The V gene's germline CDR1 is WSHSY and CDR2 SAAADI. The CDR3 has 16 residues. This CDR3 is CASSLVSSSYNSPLHF. Written as DNA, the CDR3 is TGCGCCAGCAGCCTAGTCTCGAGCTCCTATAATTCACCCCTCCACTTT.

The V call is TRBV18, the J call TRBJ1-5, with 8 nucleotides matching TRBD1. This CDR3 contains 16 residues. Germline V gene sequence: CDR1 KGHSH, CDR2 LQKENI. V shed 6 bases and J 1 base; nucleotides not matched to a gene: 8. For the CDR3, the DNA is TGTGCCAGCTCCCCTGGACAGGGCCTAAGCAATCAGCCCCAGCATTTT. It is translated as CASSPGQGLSNQPQHF. Combining the CDR3 with reference TRBV18 and TRBJ1-5 gives the whole variable domain NAGVMQNPRHLVRRRGQEARLRCSPMKGHSHVYWYRQLPEEGLKFMVYLQKENIIDESGMPKERFSAEFPKEGPSILRIQQVVRGDSAAYFCASSPGQGLSNQPQHFGDGTRLSIL.

The rearrangement joins TRBV3-1 (or the pseudogene TRBV3-2) to TRBJ1-1; 8 bases map to TRBD1. Germline CDR1 and CDR2: LGHDT and YNNKEL (reference sequence). The CDR3 consists of 16 residues. The V gene end was trimmed by 3 bases and the J gene end by 5 bases; junction bases not matched to a gene: 11. The CDR3 loop is CASSQGAGTGSTEAFF. In DNA form, the CDR3 reads TGTGCCAGCAGCCAGGGAGCAGGGACAGGAAGTACTGAAGCTTTCTTT.

The V call is TRBV28, the J call TRBJ2-3; D unclear. Germline V CDR1 and CDR2: MDHEN, SYDVKM. V lost 5 bases and J 0 bases, leaving 3 bases between the germline ends. This CDR3 has 12 amino acids. The CDR3 coding sequence is TGTGCCAGCAGTCAGAGCACAGATACGCAGTATTTT. Its translation: CASSQSTDTQYF.

The chain joins TRBV2 to TRBJ2-5; 13 bases agree with TRBD2. This CDR3 is built from 19 residues. The junction had 13 bases not matched to a gene; V was cut back by 5 bases and J by 1 base. CDR1 is SNHLY and CDR2 is FYNNEI in the germline V gene. Here the CDR3 reads CASSTSGGARAHLQETQYF. CDR3 sequence (DNA): TGTGCCAGCAGTACTAGCGGGGGGGCTCGAGCTCACCTCCAAGAGACCCAGTACTTC. Together with reference TRBV2 and TRBJ2-5, the CDR3 gives the full variable domain: EPEVTQTPSHQVTQMGQEVILRCVPISNHLYFYWYRQILGQKVEFLVSFYNNEISEKSEIFDDQFSVERPDGSNFTLKIRSTKLEDSAMYFCASSTSGGARAHLQETQYFGPGTRLLVL.

The rearrangement uses TRBV2 and TRBJ2-7; TRBD1 agrees at 8 bases. The trim removed 3 bases at V and 7 bases at J, leaving 8 bases unmatched. The CDR3 runs to 14 residues. Germline V gene sequence: CDR1 SNHLY, CDR2 FYNNEI. CDR3 bases: TGTGCCAGCAGTGACGTGACAGGGGTGGGGGAGCAGTACTTC. Translating gives CASSDVTGVGEQYF.

The chain is built from TRBV28 and TRBJ2-7, with 8 bases fitting TRBD1. The CDR3 is 14 residues long. Germline CDR1 MDHEN, CDR2 SYDVKM. V trimming: 2 bases; J trimming: 5 bases; junction bases outside the gene matches: 5. The CDR3 here is CASSLGDRIHEQYF. The CDR3 DNA reads as TGTGCCAGCAGTTTAGGGGACAGGATCCACGAGCAGTACTTC.

The chain couples TRBV5-1 to TRBJ2-7; D may be TRBD2 (5 bases). The V gene lost 5 bases and the J gene lost 1 base, with 13 bases spanning the gap. CDR1 and CDR2 (germline): SGHRS, YFSETQ. The CDR3 has 14 amino acids. This CDR3 is CASRRESSSYEQYF. CDR3 DNA: TGCGCCAGCAGGAGGGAATCTAGTTCCTACGAGCAGTACTTC.

The V and J genes are TRBV28 and TRBJ1-2, with 10 bases lining up with TRBD1. Germline-derived CDR1 and CDR2 are MDHEN and SYDVKM. V shed 2 bases and J 3 bases; nucleotides not matched to a gene: 9. The CDR3 has 17 amino acids. The CDR3 region is CASSLRDRGPGDYGYTF. The CDR3 DNA follows: TGTGCCAGCAGTTTACGTGACAGGGGGCCCGGTGACTATGGCTACACCTTC.

The genes are TRBV6-1 and TRBJ1-2, with no clear D. This CDR3 is built from 12 residues. Germline loops: CDR1 MNHNS, CDR2 SASEGT. Trimming stripped 2 bases from V and 8 bases from J, with 9 bases between. CDR3 DNA: TGTGCCAGCAGTGAACGAGGGTACGGCTACACCTTC. It is translated as CASSERGYGYTF.

The V gene is TRBV2, the J gene TRBJ1-6; tentatively, D is TRBD1 (5 bases). CDR3 length equals 13 residues. Per germline, CDR1 SNHLY and CDR2 FYNNEI. V was trimmed by 4 bases and J by 10 bases, leaving 11 bases between them. CDR3: CASSGEGVSPLHF. In nucleotides, the CDR3 is TGTGCCAGCAGTGGGGAAGGGGTCTCACCCCTCCACTTT.

This clone was detected once. The chain carries TRBV18 and TRBJ1-6, with a weak D call TRBD1 (6 bases). Germline V gene data show CDR1 as KGHSH and CDR2 as LQKENI. V lost 2 bases and J 11 bases, leaving 16 bases between the germline ends. The CDR3 has 15 amino acids. Here the CDR3 reads CASSPEGTKSAPLHF. Written as DNA, the CDR3 is TGTGCCAGCTCACCAGAGGGGACAAAATCGGCACCCCTCCACTTT.

This clone was seen a handful of times. This chain uses TRBV2 with TRBJ1-6; TRBD1 agrees at 10 bases. The length of the CDR3 is 16 residues. V lost 5 bases and J lost 6; bases outside the gene matches: 7. Germline-derived CDR1 and CDR2 are SNHLY and FYNNEI. CDR3 residues: CASSLQGQGLNSPLHF. The CDR3 DNA sequence: TGTGCCAGCAGTCTCCAGGGACAGGGGCTTAATTCACCCCTCCACTTT.

As to this clone: Other nucleotide sequences from this sample produce the same CDR3. This sequence joins TRBV28 and TRBJ1-5; TRBD1 matches 8 bases. Germline-derived CDR1 and CDR2 are MDHEN and SYDVKM. The CDR3 is made up of 12 amino acids. V gave up 8 bases and J gave up 4 bases; unmatched junction bases: 1. CDR3 nucleotide sequence: TGTGCCAGCTGGACAGGGAATCAGCCCCAGCATTTT. Translated: CASWTGNQPQHF. Combining the CDR3 with reference TRBV28 and TRBJ1-5 gives the whole variable domain DVKVTQSSRYLVKRTGEKVFLECVQDMDHENMFWYRQDPGLGLRLIYFSYDVKMKEKGDIPEGYSVSREKKERFSLILESASTNQTSMYLCASWTGNQPQHFGDGTRLSIL.

The V and J genes are TRBV5-1 and TRBJ2-7; possible D gene TRBD2, 6 bases. This CDR3 region has 18 residues. The V end lost 3 bases, the J end lost 0 bases, and 22 bases lay between the germline ends. Germline V gene data show CDR1 as SGHRS and CDR2 as YFSETQ. DNA of the CDR3: TGCGCCAGCAGCTCCACGACACCGGGGGAGTCCACCTCCTACGAGCAGTACTTC. It encodes CASSSTTPGESTSYEQYF.

The sample holds one count of this clone. J is TRBJ2-2 and V is TRBV28; maybe TRBD1 (5 bases). The V and J ends lost 7 bases and 0 bases respectively, with 12 bases between them. This CDR3 is 15 amino acids long. Germline lookup yields CDR1 MDHEN and CDR2 SYDVKM. This CDR3 is CASMETGTNTGELFF. CDR3 in DNA: TGTGCCAGCATGGAAACAGGCACGAACACCGGGGAGCTGTTTTTT.

This CDR3 is CASSLVAGASGANVLTF. CDR3 nucleotide sequence: TGTGCCAGCAGCTTGGTGGCGGGGGCTTCTGGGGCCAACGTCCTGACTTTC. The chain joins TRBV5-4 to TRBJ2-6; D is possibly TRBD2 (7 bases). This CDR3 contains 17 residues. V was pared by 0 bases and J by 1 base, with 11 bases between. Germline-derived CDR1 and CDR2 are SGHNT and YYREEE (reference sequence).

The rearrangement uses TRBV27 and TRBJ1-2, with 8 bases aligning to TRBD1. The V and J ends lost 0 bases and 3 bases, in that order; junction bases with no gene match: 6. CDR1 is MNHEY and CDR2 is SMNVEV in the germline V gene (reference sequence). The CDR3 is 16 residues long. The CDR3 bases are TGTGCCAGCAGTTTATCGGGGGGGACAGGAGACTATGGCTACACCTTC. Translation: CASSLSGGTGDYGYTF.

The rearrangement joins TRBV6-5 to TRBJ2-7; the D gene is possibly TRBD2 (6 bases). Germline-derived CDR1 and CDR2 are MNHEY and SVGAGI. Trimming took off 8 bases at V and 4 bases at J, with 9 bases between the two ends. The CDR3 sequence is 11 residues long. CDR3 sequence: CASRGKYEQYF. The CDR3 nucleotides read TGTGCCAGCCGGGGGAAATACGAGCAGTACTTC.

This clone was picked up one time. The rearrangement links TRBV3-1 (or the pseudogene TRBV3-2) to TRBJ1-2; 9 nucleotides align to TRBD1. CDR3 length: 15 residues. V trimming: 4 bases; J trimming: 7 bases; junction bases outside the gene matches: 10. Germline assignment: CDR1 LGHDT and CDR2 YNNKEL (reference sequence). The CDR3: CASSLNNRGRRGYTF. The CDR3 nucleotides read TGTGCCAGCAGCCTCAACAACAGGGGGCGGCGTGGCTACACCTTC.

DNA of the CDR3: TGCAGCGCGGTTCCGTTGGGGCTCCACAATGAGCAGTTCTTC. Translated: CSAVPLGLHNEQFF. The V gene is TRBV29-1, the J gene TRBJ2-1, with D possibly matching TRBD1 (5 bases). The CDR3 is 14 residues long. The germline V gene encodes CDR1 SQVTM and CDR2 ANQGSEA. Between the trimmed V and J ends, which lost 7 bases and 5 bases, there was a span of 18 bases.

V gene TRBV3-1 (or the pseudogene TRBV3-2) combines with J gene TRBJ1-1, with TRBD1 matching over 7 bases. V lost 0 bases, J lost 7 bases, and 2 bases stayed unmatched. Germline CDR1 reads LGHDT; CDR2 reads YNNKEL (reference sequence). The CDR3 is 13 residues long. The CDR3 spells CASSQEGQIEAFF. The CDR3 region has the DNA TGTGCCAGCAGCCAAGAGGGACAGATTGAAGCTTTCTTT.

This clone was recorded once. The chain has TRBV6-2 or TRBV6-3 and TRBJ1-5; 10 bases are shared with TRBD1. V shed 4 bases and J 2 bases; nucleotides not matched to a gene: 11. CDR1 MNHEY and CDR2 SVGEGT come from the germline V gene. The CDR3 is 18 residues long. CDR3 in amino acids: CASSSPWTGGIGNQPQHF. The CDR3 region has the DNA TGTGCCAGCAGTTCCCCTTGGACAGGGGGTATAGGCAATCAGCCCCAGCATTTT.

J is TRBJ1-2 and V is TRBV7-2, with 8 bases identical to TRBD1. The CDR3 length is 16 residues. Losses at the gene ends were 1 base for V and 6 bases for J; bases not matched to a gene: 10. The germline V gene has CDR1 SGHTA and CDR2 FQGNSA. CDR3 nucleotide sequence: TGTGCCAGCAGCTTAGGGGCAGGGGGCGTTCGTGATGGCTACACCTTC. Translated: CASSLGAGGVRDGYTF.

This clone was recorded only once. The chain recombines TRBV2 with TRBJ2-5, with D perhaps TRBD1 (6 bases). This CDR3 has 13 residues. From germline, CDR1 is SNHLY and CDR2 FYNNEI. Between the trimmed V and J ends, which lost 9 bases and 3 bases, there was a span of 14 bases. The CDR3 nucleotides are TGTGCCAGAACCAAGGACAGAGAAGAGACCCAGTACTTC. The encoded protein is CARTKDREETQYF.

The chain employs TRBV5-5 and TRBJ2-2; the D gene is possibly TRBD2 (5 bases). This CDR3 region has 13 residues. CDR1 and CDR2 from the germline V gene are SGHKS and YYEKEE (reference sequence). Trimming took off 5 bases at V and 7 bases at J, with 12 bases between the two ends. Here the CDR3 reads CASREAANGELFF. CDR3 DNA sequence: TGTGCCAGCAGAGAAGCGGCCAACGGGGAGCTGTTTTTT.

In nucleotides, the CDR3 is TGTGCCAGCACCTTAGACTCCCCCGGGGAGCTGTTTTTT. It specifies CASTLDSPGELFF. The chain has TRBV2 and TRBJ2-2; D gene ambiguous. Trimming shortened V by 7 bases and J by 6 bases, and 12 bases separated the two germline ends. The germline V gene encodes CDR1 SNHLY and CDR2 FYNNEI. The CDR3 contains 13 residues.